Each of the 28 T cell receptor beta chains below was sequenced from the same sample in a study of beta chain features in type 1 diabetes. The whole isolated RNA underwent reverse transcription, so sequencing captured expressed TCRB transcripts. TCRdb's copy holds only in-frame clones and misses some; the assay was immunoSEQ multiplex PCR. The repertoire has some 360,000 clones, 15% to 20% of them found once; the top ten carry around 0.045%. Sequencing used naive CD4+ T cells from blood. These receptors all come from a young woman in good health.

The chain couples TRBV13 to TRBJ1-2; no clear D. V lost 4 bases to trimming and J lost 4 bases, with 7 bases between them. This CDR3 comprises 12 residues. Germline V gene data show CDR1 as PRHDT and CDR2 as FYEKMQ (reference sequence). CDR3 protein: CASSSRSYGYTF. CDR3 in DNA: TGTGCCAGCAGCTCCCGGTCCTATGGCTACACCTTC. Full variable domain (outside the CDR3, taken from reference TRBV13 and TRBJ1-2): AAGVIQSPRHLIKEKRETATLKCYPIPRHDTVYWYQQGPGQDPQFLISFYEKMQSDKGSIPDRFSAQQFSDYHSELNMSSLELGDSALYFCASSSRSYGYTFGSGTRLTVV.

The rearrangement joins TRBV9 to TRBJ2-1; 9 bases match TRBD2. This CDR3 comprises 15 residues. V lost 4 bases to trimming and J lost 4 bases; unmatched junction nucleotides: 6. Germline lookup yields CDR1 SGDLS and CDR2 YYNGEE. DNA of the CDR3: TGTGCCAGCAGCAAAATAGCGGGAGTTTACAATGAGCAGTTCTTC. Its translation is CASSKIAGVYNEQFF.

This clone appeared a few times. The chain uses TRBV4-2 and TRBJ2-1; 9 bases line up with TRBD2. J gave up 10 bases and V 6 bases, and 7 bases lay outside the gene matches. Germline lookup yields CDR1 LGHNA and CDR2 YNFKEQ. The CDR3 consists of 13 residues. This CDR3 is CASRGGRALEQFF. Here the CDR3 DNA reads TGTGCCAGCAGGGGCGGGAGGGCCCTAGAGCAGTTCTTC.

This clone turned up a few times. The V call is TRBV2, the J call TRBJ2-3, with a weak D call TRBD2 (6 bases). The CDR3 extends over 13 amino acids. V shed 4 bases and J shed 6 bases, with 11 bases lying between them. Germline lookup yields CDR1 SNHLY and CDR2 FYNNEI. CDR3 DNA sequence: TGTGCCAGCAGTGGGGAGGCTTCCGATACGCAGTATTTT. It is translated as CASSGEASDTQYF. Variable domain in full (rest from reference TRBV2 and TRBJ2-3): EPEVTQTPSHQVTQMGQEVILRCVPISNHLYFYWYRQILGQKVEFLVSFYNNEISEKSEIFDDQFSVERPDGSNFTLKIRSTKLEDSAMYFCASSGEASDTQYFGPGTRLTVL.

The J gene is TRBJ2-1, the V gene TRBV11-1; D remains ambiguous. CDR3 length: 15 residues. The ends were cut back, 4 bases at V and 0 bases at J, with 10 bases in the middle. Looked up from germline, CDR1 is SGHAT and CDR2 is FQDESV (reference sequence). This CDR3 is CASSSRLSSYNEQFF. CDR3 nucleotides: TGTGCCAGCAGCTCCCGACTTAGCTCCTACAATGAGCAGTTCTTC.

The chain carries TRBV6-1 and TRBJ2-1, with 7 bases identical to TRBD2. V was clipped by 0 bases and J by 2 bases; unmatched bases: 4. CDR3 size: 16 residues. Germline CDR1 and CDR2: MNHNS and SASEGT. CDR3 loop: CASSEALAGAYNEQFF. CDR3 nucleotides: TGTGCCAGCAGTGAAGCACTCGCGGGAGCCTACAATGAGCAGTTCTTC.

The V and J genes are TRBV2 and TRBJ2-1; a possible D gene is TRBD1 (6 bases). Trimming removed 7 bases at V and 7 bases at J, with 14 bases between. This CDR3 comprises 13 residues. The germline V gene has CDR1 SNHLY and CDR2 FYNNEI. The CDR3 DNA follows: TGTGCCAGCACCTTGGACAGTGCAAATGAGCAGTTCTTC. Its translation: CASTLDSANEQFF.

J is TRBJ2-1 and V is TRBV2; 9 positions match TRBD2. The CDR3 runs to 14 residues. Germline V gives CDR1 SNHLY, CDR2 FYNNEI. V trimming: 6 bases; J trimming: 2 bases; junction bases outside the gene matches: 2. The CDR3 here is CASRLAGAYNEQFF. The CDR3, as DNA: TGTGCCAGCAGATTAGCGGGAGCCTACAATGAGCAGTTCTTC.

V usage is TRBV30 and J usage is TRBJ1-2; 10 bases fit TRBD1. Germline lookup yields CDR1 GTSNPN and CDR2 SVGIG (reference sequence). V trimming: 2 bases; J trimming: 8 bases; junction bases outside the gene matches: 14. This CDR3 has 16 amino acids. The CDR3, as DNA: TGTGCCTGGAGTTGGAGAACCGGGACAGGGGAGGGGGGCTACACCTTC. Encoded protein: CAWSWRTGTGEGGYTF. The entire variable domain, with the rest obtained from reference TRBV30 and TRBJ1-2, is as follows: SQTIHQWPATLVQPVGSPLSLECTVEGTSNPNLYWYRQAAGRGLQLLFYSVGIGQISSEVPQNLSASRPQDRQFILSSKKLLLSDSGFYLCAWSWRTGTGEGGYTFGSGTRLTVV.

In its sample, this clone was seen a few times. The chain couples TRBV29-1 to TRBJ1-1, with TRBD1 as a possible D gene (6 bases). Per the germline V gene, CDR1 is SQVTM and CDR2 is ANQGSEA. This CDR3 is built from 14 residues. The V gene lost 6 bases and the J gene lost 4 bases, with 18 bases spanning the gap. Here the CDR3 reads CSVDTGSGSTEAFF. CDR3 nucleotides: TGCAGCGTGGATACAGGGAGTGGGAGCACTGAAGCTTTCTTT.

This clone was detected a few times. The chain joins TRBV27 to TRBJ1-1; the D gene is possibly TRBD1 (6 bases). Trimming pared 7 bases from V and 0 bases from J, leaving 12 bases between. The CDR3 covers 14 residues. CDR1 MNHEY and CDR2 SMNVEV come from the germline V gene (reference sequence). CDR3 bases: TGTGCCAGCAAGGAGGGGGGGCTGAACACTGAAGCTTTCTTT. Its protein is CASKEGGLNTEAFF.

The chain has TRBV7-9 and TRBJ2-2; 7 nucleotides match TRBD2. V lost 3 bases to trimming and J lost 5 bases; unmatched junction nucleotides: 12. The V gene's germline CDR1 is SEHNR and CDR2 FQNEAQ (reference sequence). The CDR3 runs to 17 residues. This CDR3 is CASSFPRLAGLTGELFF. CDR3 bases: TGTGCCAGCAGCTTCCCGAGACTAGCCGGATTGACCGGGGAGCTGTTTTTT.

In regard to this clone: Distinct nucleotide sequences in the sample also encode this CDR3. This chain joins TRBV18 and TRBJ2-7; 8 bases agree with TRBD1. Losses at the gene ends were 4 bases for V and 3 bases for J; bases not matched to a gene: 2. Germline V gives CDR1 KGHSH, CDR2 LQKENI. This CDR3 is built from 13 residues. CDR3 DNA sequence: TGTGCCAGCTCACGAGGACAGGGCTACGAGCAGTACTTC. It codes for CASSRGQGYEQYF.

The rearrangement joins TRBV29-1 to TRBJ1-4; TRBD1 might be the D (6 bases). The CDR3 totals 13 residues. The germline CDR1 and CDR2 sequences are SQVTM and ANQGSEA. V lost 7 bases and J lost 2, with 11 bases in between. The DNA of the CDR3 is TGCAGCGCGGGGGGCGCCACTAATGAAAAACTGTTTTTT. Translating it yields CSAGGATNEKLFF. Based on the CDR3 plus reference TRBV29-1 and TRBJ1-4, the full variable domain is SAVISQKPSRDICQRGTSLTIQCQVDSQVTMMFWYRQQPGQSLTLIATANQGSEATYESGFVIDKFPISRPNLTFSTLTVSNMSPEDSSIYLCSAGGATNEKLFFGSGTQLSVL.

This clone was seen a few times. The chain couples TRBV6-5 to TRBJ2-2, with D tentatively TRBD1 (5 bases). V was shortened by 0 bases and J by 4 bases, with 12 bases between the two germline ends. CDR1 and CDR2 from the germline V gene are MNHEY and SVGAGI. The CDR3 has 16 residues. CDR3 in amino acids: CASSYSPQGITGELFF. The CDR3 region has the DNA TGTGCCAGCAGTTACTCACCCCAGGGAATCACCGGGGAGCTGTTTTTT.

The J gene is TRBJ2-7, the V gene TRBV4-1; D may be TRBD1 (5 bases). The germline CDR1 and CDR2 sequences are MGHRA and YSYEKL. V lost 4 bases to trimming and J lost 5 bases, with 18 bases between them. This CDR3 spans 15 amino acids. The DNA for the CDR3 is TGCGCCAGCAGCCCTCCCAGAGCTGTGGGGCACGAGCAGTACTTC. This codes for CASSPPRAVGHEQYF.

A few counts support this clone. The chain is built from TRBV7-2 and TRBJ2-3; 10 bases map to TRBD1. CDR1 SGHTA and CDR2 FQGNSA come from the germline V gene. CDR3 length: 14 residues. Unmatched junction bases numbered 6, after V lost 7 bases and J lost 5 bases. The CDR3 DNA sequence: TGTGCCAGCATCCGGGACAGGGGAGAAGATACGCAGTATTTT. Encoded protein: CASIRDRGEDTQYF.

This clone was recorded a few times. The J gene is TRBJ2-5, the V gene TRBV7-6, with a tentative D call TRBD1 (7 bases). Germline lookup yields CDR1 SGHVS and CDR2 FNYEAQ. The CDR3 sequence is 14 residues long. Trimming took 5 bases from V and 3 from J, leaving 13 bases between them. The CDR3, as DNA: TGTGCCAGCAGCCCACGCAGGGGGGAAGAGACCCAGTACTTC. Its translation is CASSPRRGEETQYF.

This chain links TRBV29-1 with TRBJ2-7; TRBD1 agrees at 9 bases. The V and J ends lost 4 bases and 4 bases, in that order; junction bases with no gene match: 5. This CDR3 spans 13 amino acids. Germline V gene data show CDR1 as SQVTM and CDR2 as ANQGSEA. CDR3 coding DNA: TGCAGCGTTGTGGGGACAGGGAGGTACGAGCAGTACTTC. It specifies CSVVGTGRYEQYF.

This clone was recorded a few times. The rearrangement uses TRBV27 and TRBJ1-6, with D perhaps matching TRBD1 (5 bases). Germline V gene data show CDR1 as MNHEY and CDR2 as SMNVEV (reference sequence). V gave up 5 bases and J gave up 5 bases, with 10 bases separating them. This CDR3 spans 14 amino acids. The CDR3 loop is CASSPQGNNSPLHF. CDR3 bases: TGTGCCAGCAGTCCCCAGGGTAATAATTCACCCCTCCACTTT.

This clone was seen a few times. The rearrangement joins TRBV6-1 to TRBJ1-1, with D possibly matching TRBD1 (5 bases). This CDR3 has 13 residues. Per the germline V gene, CDR1 is MNHNS and CDR2 is SASEGT. Trimming shortened V by 1 base and J by 11 bases, and 14 bases separated the two germline ends. The CDR3 loop is CASSEVRGRRAFF. CDR3 DNA sequence: TGTGCCAGCAGTGAAGTCCGGGGGAGACGGGCTTTCTTT.

In this sample, this clone turned up a few times. The genes are TRBV19 and TRBJ2-1; TRBD2 agrees at 12 bases. There are 15 residues in the CDR3. Germline assignment: CDR1 LNHDA and CDR2 SQIVND (reference sequence). V gave up 5 bases and J gave up 8 bases; unmatched junction bases: 7. The CDR3 here is CASSQTSGSFYEQFF. CDR3 DNA: TGTGCCAGTAGTCAGACTAGCGGGAGCTTCTATGAGCAGTTCTTC.

This chain links TRBV7-2 with TRBJ2-5; possible D gene TRBD2, 6 bases. CDR3 size: 15 residues. Germline-derived CDR1 and CDR2 are SGHTA and FQGNSA. Trimming took 5 bases from V and 0 from J, leaving 13 bases between them. CDR3 residues: CASSNVGLNQETQYF. In nucleotides, the CDR3 is TGTGCCAGCAGCAACGTGGGACTCAACCAAGAGACCCAGTACTTC.

This clone was recorded only once. J is TRBJ2-3 and V is TRBV29-1, with 7 nucleotides matching TRBD1. Trimming cost V 4 bases and J 3 bases; bases outside gene matches: 7. Germline V gene data show CDR1 as SQVTM and CDR2 as ANQGSEA. The CDR3 totals 14 residues. CDR3 DNA sequence: TGCAGCGTTGGAGGGGGCCGATGGACAGATACGCAGTATTTT. Residues: CSVGGGRWTDTQYF.

The V call is TRBV30, the J call TRBJ2-3; 9 positions agree with TRBD1. CDR3 length: 14 amino acids. Germline V gene sequence: CDR1 GTSNPN, CDR2 SVGIG (reference sequence). With 1 base clipped from V and 4 bases from J, the junction kept 3 bases outside the gene matches. CDR3 nucleotides: TGTGCCTGGAGTGGGGACAGGGAAGCAGATACGCAGTATTTT. It encodes CAWSGDREADTQYF.

This chain links TRBV4-2 with TRBJ1-1; the match to TRBD1 covers 7 bases. The V and J ends lost 0 bases and 8 bases, in that order; junction bases with no gene match: 3. Germline assignment: CDR1 LGHNA and CDR2 YNFKEQ. This CDR3 is built from 13 residues. The CDR3 sequence: CASSQEWGQEAFF. CDR3 DNA: TGTGCCAGCAGCCAAGAATGGGGACAGGAAGCTTTCTTT.

This clone has more than one count but fewer than ten. This chain uses TRBV30 with TRBJ2-4, with D maybe TRBD1 (6 bases). Trimming pared 2 bases from V and 2 bases from J, leaving 7 bases between. The CDR3 sequence is 13 residues long. Germline loops: CDR1 GTSNPN, CDR2 SVGIG (reference sequence). CDR3 sequence (DNA): TGTGCCTGGAGTACAGGGCCCAAAAACATTCAGTACTTC. This encodes CAWSTGPKNIQYF. The complete variable domain, with remaining parts taken from reference TRBV30 and TRBJ2-4, reads SQTIHQWPATLVQPVGSPLSLECTVEGTSNPNLYWYRQAAGRGLQLLFYSVGIGQISSEVPQNLSASRPQDRQFILSSKKLLLSDSGFYLCAWSTGPKNIQYFGAGTRLSVL.

This clone was found a few times. The V call is TRBV7-6, the J call TRBJ2-6; the D gene is possibly TRBD1 (5 bases). The CDR3 loop spans 15 amino acids. CDR1 is SGHVS, CDR2 FNYEAQ, per germline. Between the trimmed V and J ends, which lost 4 bases and 0 bases, there was a span of 7 bases. In DNA form, the CDR3 reads TGTGCCAGCAGCTCTAGGGGCTCTGGGGCCAACGTCCTGACTTTC. This gives the protein CASSSRGSGANVLTF.